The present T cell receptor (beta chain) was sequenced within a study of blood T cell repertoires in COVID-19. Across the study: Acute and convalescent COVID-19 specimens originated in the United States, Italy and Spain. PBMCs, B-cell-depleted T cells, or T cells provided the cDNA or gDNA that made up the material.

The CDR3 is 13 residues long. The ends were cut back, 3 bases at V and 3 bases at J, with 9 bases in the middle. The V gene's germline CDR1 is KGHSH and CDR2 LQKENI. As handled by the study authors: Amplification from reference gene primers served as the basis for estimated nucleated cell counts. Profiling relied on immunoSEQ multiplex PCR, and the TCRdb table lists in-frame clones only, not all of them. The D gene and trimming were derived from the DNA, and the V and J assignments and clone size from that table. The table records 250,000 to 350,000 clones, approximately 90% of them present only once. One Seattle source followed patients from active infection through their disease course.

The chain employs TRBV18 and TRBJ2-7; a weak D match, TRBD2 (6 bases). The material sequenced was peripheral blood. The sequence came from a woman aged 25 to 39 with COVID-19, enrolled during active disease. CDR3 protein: CASSPFGGYEQYF. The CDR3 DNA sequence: TGTGCCAGCTCACCGTTCGGGGGCTACGAGCAGTACTTC.